This record looks at one T cell receptor (beta chain) sequence and its context. Sequencing used immunoSEQ multiplex PCR; TCRdb keeps in-frame clones, though not all of them. The sample contains more than 400,000 clones, about 90% of which appear only once. CDR3 length equals 14 residues. With 8 bases clipped from V and 4 bases from J, the junction kept 7 bases outside the gene matches. Germline V gene lookup returns CDR1 SEHNR and CDR2 FQNEAQ (reference sequence). This sample was taken from a study of blood T cell repertoires in COVID-19. As for the study in general: Sites in the United States, Italy and Spain provided acute and convalescent COVID-19 samples.

Sequenced sample: PBMCs or T cells enriched from blood (not recorded which). This chain connects TRBV7-9 to TRBJ1-4, with TRBD1 identical over 7 bases. This TCR was sampled from a woman younger than 35 who had recovered from COVID-19. CDR3 region: CASSTDRINEKLFF. CDR3 sequence (DNA): TGTGCCAGCTCCACGGACAGGATTAATGAAAAACTGTTTTTT.